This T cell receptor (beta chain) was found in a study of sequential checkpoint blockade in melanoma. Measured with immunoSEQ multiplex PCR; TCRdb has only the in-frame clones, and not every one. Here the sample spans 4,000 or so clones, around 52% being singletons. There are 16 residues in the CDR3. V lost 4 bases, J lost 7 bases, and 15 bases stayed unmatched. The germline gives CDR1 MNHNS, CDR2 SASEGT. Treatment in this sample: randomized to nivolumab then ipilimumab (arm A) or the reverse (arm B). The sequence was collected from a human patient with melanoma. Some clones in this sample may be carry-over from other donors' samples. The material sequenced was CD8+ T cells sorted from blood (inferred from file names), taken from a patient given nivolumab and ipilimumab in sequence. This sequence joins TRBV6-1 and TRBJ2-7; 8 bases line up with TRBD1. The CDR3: CASSAIPGQEVGEQYF. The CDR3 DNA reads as TGTGCCAGCAGTGCTATCCCGGGACAGGAGGTCGGGGAGCAGTACTTC.